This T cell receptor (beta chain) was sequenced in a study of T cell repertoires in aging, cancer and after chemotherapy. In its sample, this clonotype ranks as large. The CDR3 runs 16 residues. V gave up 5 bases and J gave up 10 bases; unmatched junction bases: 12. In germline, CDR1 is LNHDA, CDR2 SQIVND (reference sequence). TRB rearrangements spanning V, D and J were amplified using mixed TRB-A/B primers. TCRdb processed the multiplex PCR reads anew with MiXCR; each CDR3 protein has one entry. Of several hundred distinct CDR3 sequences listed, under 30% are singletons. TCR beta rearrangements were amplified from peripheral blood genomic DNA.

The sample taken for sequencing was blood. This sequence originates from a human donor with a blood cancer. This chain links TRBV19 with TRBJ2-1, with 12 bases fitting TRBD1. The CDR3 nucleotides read TGTGCCAGTAGTTTGGGGACAGGGGGCTTGATGGGGGAGCAGTTCTTC. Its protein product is CASSLGTGGLMGEQFF.